Presented here are 19 T cell receptor beta chains from one specimen sequenced in a study of human T cells and chemical hapten exposure. TCRdb fed the RACE reads into MiXCR, producing one record per CDR3 protein. This table holds under 200,000 distinct CDR3 sequences, more than 25% found once. The time point denotes: pre-sensitization, week 0. The treatment denotes: therapeutic diphenylcyclopropenone sensitization with weekly scalp DPC. Sequenced here: whole blood, sampled in connection with sensitization to the hapten diphenylcyclopropenone (DPC). The source of these receptors is a woman in her thirties with alopecia areata. Some clones in this sample may be carry-over from other donors' samples.

J is TRBJ1-1 and V is TRBV4-1; D is possibly TRBD1 (6 bases). Germline loops: CDR1 MGHRA, CDR2 YSYEKL. With 2 bases removed from V and 3 bases from J, the gap between germline ends came to 13 bases. The CDR3 totals 15 residues. CDR3 in DNA: TGCGCCAGCAGCCAACAGCAGGGGCGGGACACTGAAGCTTTCTTT. Its translation is CASSQQQGRDTEAFF.

The table lists this clonotype with a few counts. The V call is TRBV14, the J call TRBJ1-4, with D possibly TRBD1 on 5 matching bases. The CDR3 extends over 14 amino acids. V shed 4 bases and J shed 4 bases, with 10 bases lying between them. The germline gives CDR1 SGHDN, CDR2 FVKESK. CDR3 loop: CASSPGRGNEKLFF. The CDR3, as DNA: TGTGCCAGCAGCCCGGGACGGGGTAATGAAAAACTGTTTTTT.

V is TRBV19 and J is TRBJ2-7; 14 positions agree with TRBD2. Per the germline V gene, CDR1 is LNHDA and CDR2 is SQIVND (reference sequence). This CDR3 region has 18 residues. Trimming removed 5 bases from V and 4 bases from J; junction bases left unmatched: 13. CDR3 in DNA: TGTGCCAGTAGTGTTGCCGGGACTAGCGGGAGTAAGCTGTACGAGCAGTACTTC. The encoded protein is CASSVAGTSGSKLYEQYF. Full variable domain (missing parts from reference TRBV19 and TRBJ2-7): DGGITQSPKYLFRKEGQNVTLSCEQNLNHDAMYWYRQDPGQGLRLIYYSQIVNDFQKGDIAEGYSVSREKKESFPLTVTSAQKNPTAFYLCASSVAGTSGSKLYEQYFGPGTRLTVT.

The chain recombines TRBV4-3 with TRBJ2-1; D not certain. This CDR3 spans 13 amino acids. The V gene's germline CDR1 is LGHNA and CDR2 YSLEER. V was clipped by 0 bases and J by 6 bases, with 6 bases between them. The chain's CDR3 is CASSQDVTNEQFF. The CDR3 bases are TGCGCCAGCAGCCAAGACGTCACCAATGAGCAGTTCTTC.

This clonotype appeared a single time. V gene TRBV28 combines with J gene TRBJ1-2; D uncertain. Germline CDR1 is MDHEN and CDR2 is SYDVKM. The CDR3 loop spans 13 amino acids. Trimming shortened V by 8 bases and J by 5 bases, and 15 bases separated the two germline ends. The DNA of the CDR3 is TGTGCCAGCTGCTTCCGGGGAGGGTATGGCTACACCTTC. Protein product: CASCFRGGYGYTF.

This chain links TRBV7-2 with TRBJ2-3; no firm D call. Deletions cut 5 bases from V and 6 bases from J, with 21 bases between. This CDR3 is built from 16 residues. CDR1 and CDR2 from the germline V gene are SGHTA and FQGNSA. The CDR3 is CASSRNPGSVPDTQYF. The CDR3 DNA reads as TGTGCCAGCAGCCGTAACCCCGGCAGCGTCCCCGATACGCAGTATTTT. The full variable domain, in which reference TRBV7-2 and TRBJ2-3 provide the parts outside the CDR3, is GAGVSQSPSNKVTEKGKDVELRCDPISGHTALYWYRQSLGQGLEFLIYFQGNSAPDKSGLPSDRFSAERTGGSVSTLTIQRTQQEDSAVYLCASSRNPGSVPDTQYFGPGTRLTVL.

The chain is built from TRBV2 and TRBJ2-2, with 9 bases aligning to TRBD1. From germline, CDR1 is SNHLY and CDR2 FYNNEI. There are 16 residues in the CDR3. V lost 4 bases and J lost 5; bases outside the gene matches: 8. This chain's CDR3 is CASSGTGQGRTGELFF. CDR3 coding DNA: TGTGCCAGCAGTGGAACGGGACAGGGACGTACCGGGGAGCTGTTTTTT.

The V call is TRBV6-2 or TRBV6-3, the J call TRBJ2-7; 7 nucleotides line up with TRBD2. V lost 0 bases to trimming and J lost 5 bases; unmatched junction nucleotides: 7. The germline V gene encodes CDR1 MNHEY and CDR2 SVGEGT. This CDR3 has 15 residues. The CDR3 sequence: CASSYSTSWAHEQYF. CDR3 DNA: TGTGCCAGCAGTTACTCGACTAGCTGGGCCCACGAGCAGTACTTC.

The rearrangement links TRBV6-5 to TRBJ2-7, with TRBD1 matching over 10 bases. The CDR3 length is 14 residues. In germline, CDR1 is MNHEY, CDR2 SVGAGI. V was clipped by 2 bases and J by 6 bases; unmatched bases: 4. CDR3 region: CASSYGTGASEQYF. The CDR3, as DNA: TGTGCCAGCAGTTACGGGACAGGGGCTTCCGAGCAGTACTTC.

This chain connects TRBV27 to TRBJ2-3; TRBD1 might be the D (5 bases). The CDR3 length is 14 residues. CDR1 is MNHEY, CDR2 SMNVEV, per germline (reference sequence). V was pared by 2 bases and J by 4 bases, with 10 bases between. The DNA for the CDR3 is TGTGCCAGCAGTTTACCAGGGCCGCCAGATACGCAGTATTTT. This encodes CASSLPGPPDTQYF.

The chain couples TRBV2 to TRBJ2-2, with 8 bases fitting TRBD2. The V gene's germline CDR1 is SNHLY and CDR2 FYNNEI. This CDR3 has 17 amino acids. The trim removed 8 bases at V and 4 bases at J, leaving 15 bases unmatched. The CDR3 loop reads CASGFVSGTYGTGELFF. DNA for the CDR3: TGTGCCAGCGGGTTTGTTAGCGGGACGTACGGCACCGGGGAGCTGTTTTTT.

The rearrangement uses TRBV29-1 and TRBJ2-5; 8 positions agree with TRBD1. Germline V lookup: CDR1 SQVTM, CDR2 ANQGSEA. V dropped 2 bases and J dropped 5; count of bases not matched to a gene: 7. The CDR3 sequence is 14 residues long. CDR3 residues: CSVEYDRGHETQYF. For the CDR3, the DNA is TGCAGCGTTGAATACGACAGGGGCCATGAGACCCAGTACTTC.

The chain is built from TRBV6-4 and TRBJ2-1; either TRBD1 or TRBD2 may supply D (5 bases each). V shed 6 bases and J shed 5 bases, with 11 bases lying between them. Germline CDR1 and CDR2: MRHNA and SNTAGT. This CDR3 has 13 residues. In DNA, the CDR3 is TGTGCCAGCAGCAGGGACCGAGACAATGAGCAGTTCTTC. Encoded protein: CASSRDRDNEQFF.

V gene TRBV9 combines with J gene TRBJ2-1, with unresolved D. CDR3 size: 12 residues. CDR1 is SGDLS, CDR2 YYNGEE, per germline. Trimming stripped 3 bases from V and 9 bases from J, with 10 bases between. The CDR3 protein is CASSASWGEQFF. CDR3 in DNA: TGTGCCAGCAGCGCCTCTTGGGGTGAGCAGTTCTTC.

This chain links TRBV28 with TRBJ1-4; D uncertain. The germline gives CDR1 MDHEN, CDR2 SYDVKM. The CDR3 is 14 residues long. V was pared by 6 bases and J by 3 bases, with 11 bases between. CDR3 protein: CASSLRHANEKLFF. The CDR3 DNA is TGTGCCAGCAGCTTGAGACACGCTAATGAAAAACTGTTTTTT.

This clonotype was observed a few times. The rearrangement links TRBV27 to TRBJ2-1; D might be TRBD2 (6 bases). Trimming pared 5 bases from V and 3 bases from J, leaving 8 bases between. Germline V gene sequence: CDR1 MNHEY, CDR2 SMNVEV (reference sequence). The CDR3 has 13 amino acids. For the CDR3, the DNA is TGTGCCAGCAGTCTGGACTACTACAATGAGCAGTTCTTC. It translates to CASSLDYYNEQFF.

The chain joins TRBV5-1 to TRBJ1-4, with 9 nucleotides matching TRBD1. CDR3 length equals 14 residues. Per germline, CDR1 SGHRS and CDR2 YFSETQ. J was trimmed by 8 bases and V by 4 bases; bases with no gene match: 6. CDR3 DNA sequence: TGCGCCAGCAGCGTACAGGGGGCAGAAGAAAAACTGTTTTTT. It yields the protein CASSVQGAEEKLFF.

The gene calls are TRBV4-2 and TRBJ1-1; no clear D gene. The V end lost 0 bases, the J end lost 4 bases, and 12 bases lay between the germline ends. Germline V gene lookup returns CDR1 LGHNA and CDR2 YNFKEQ. This CDR3 has 15 amino acids. CDR3 region: CASSQEPRMATEAFF. The CDR3 nucleotides are TGTGCCAGCAGCCAAGAGCCGAGGATGGCCACTGAAGCTTTCTTT.

The chain couples TRBV28 to TRBJ1-3, with no clear D. Trimming removed 1 base from V and 2 bases from J, with 12 bases in between. Germline-derived CDR1 and CDR2 are MDHEN and SYDVKM. This CDR3 comprises 16 residues. CDR3 sequence reads: CASSLLLGVAGNTIYF. The CDR3, as DNA: TGTGCCAGCAGTTTATTACTCGGGGTGGCTGGAAACACCATATATTTT.